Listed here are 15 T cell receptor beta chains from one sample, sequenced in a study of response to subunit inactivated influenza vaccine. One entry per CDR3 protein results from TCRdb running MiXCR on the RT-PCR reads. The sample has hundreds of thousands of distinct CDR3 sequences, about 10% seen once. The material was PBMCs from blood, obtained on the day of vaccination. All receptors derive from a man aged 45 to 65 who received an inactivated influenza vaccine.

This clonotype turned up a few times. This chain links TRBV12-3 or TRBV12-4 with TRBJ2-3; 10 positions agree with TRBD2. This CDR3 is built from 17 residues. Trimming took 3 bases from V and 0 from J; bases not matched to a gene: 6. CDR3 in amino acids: CASSFASGSFSTDTQYF. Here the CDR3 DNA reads TGTGCCAGCAGTTTTGCTAGCGGGAGCTTCAGCACAGATACGCAGTATTTT.

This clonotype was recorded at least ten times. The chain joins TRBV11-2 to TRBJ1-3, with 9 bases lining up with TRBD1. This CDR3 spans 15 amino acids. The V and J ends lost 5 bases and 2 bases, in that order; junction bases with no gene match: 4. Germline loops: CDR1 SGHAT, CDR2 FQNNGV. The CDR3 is CASSAWTGAGNTIYF. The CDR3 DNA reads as TGTGCCAGCAGCGCCTGGACAGGGGCTGGAAACACCATATATTTT.

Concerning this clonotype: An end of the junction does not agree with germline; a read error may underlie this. The CDR3 DNA reads TGTGCCAGCAGATTAGGGGGTCGTAATGAAAAACTGTTTTTT. Translating gives CASRLGGRNEKLFF. The chain joins TRBV12-3 or TRBV12-4 to TRBJ1-4; weak D call: TRBD1 (6 bases). The length of the CDR3 is 14 residues.

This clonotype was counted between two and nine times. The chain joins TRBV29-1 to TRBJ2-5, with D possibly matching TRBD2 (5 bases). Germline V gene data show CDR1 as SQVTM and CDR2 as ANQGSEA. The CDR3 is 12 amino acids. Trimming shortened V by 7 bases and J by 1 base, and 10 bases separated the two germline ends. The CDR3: CSAGLIQETQYF. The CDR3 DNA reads TGCAGCGCTGGACTCATCCAAGAGACCCAGTACTTC.

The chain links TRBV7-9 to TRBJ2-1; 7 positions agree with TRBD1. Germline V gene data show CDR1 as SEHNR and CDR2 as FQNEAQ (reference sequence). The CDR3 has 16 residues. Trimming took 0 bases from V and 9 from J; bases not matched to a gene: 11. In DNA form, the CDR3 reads TGTGCCAGCAGCTTAGCCGGTTTTGGGACAGTTGCTGAGCAGTTCTTC. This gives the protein CASSLAGFGTVAEQFF.

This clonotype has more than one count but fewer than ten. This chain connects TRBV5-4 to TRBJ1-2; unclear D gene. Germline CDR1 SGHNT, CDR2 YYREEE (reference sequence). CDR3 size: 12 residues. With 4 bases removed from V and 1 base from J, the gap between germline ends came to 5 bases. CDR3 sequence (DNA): TGTGCCAGCAGCGCAGATAACTATGGCTACACCTTC. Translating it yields CASSADNYGYTF.

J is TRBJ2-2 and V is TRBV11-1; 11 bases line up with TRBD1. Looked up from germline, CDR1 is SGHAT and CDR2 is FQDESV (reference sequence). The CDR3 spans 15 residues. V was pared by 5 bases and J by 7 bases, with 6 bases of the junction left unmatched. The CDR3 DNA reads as TGTGCCAGCAGCCCCCTTGGGACAGGGGGCGGGGAGCTGTTTTTT. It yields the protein CASSPLGTGGGELFF.

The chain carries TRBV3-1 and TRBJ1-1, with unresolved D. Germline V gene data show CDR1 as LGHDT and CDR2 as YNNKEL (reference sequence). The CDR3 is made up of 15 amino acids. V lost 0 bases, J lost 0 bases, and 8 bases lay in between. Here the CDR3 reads CASSQEEGLNTEAFF. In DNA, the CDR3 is TGTGCCAGCAGCCAAGAAGAGGGCTTGAACACTGAAGCTTTCTTT.

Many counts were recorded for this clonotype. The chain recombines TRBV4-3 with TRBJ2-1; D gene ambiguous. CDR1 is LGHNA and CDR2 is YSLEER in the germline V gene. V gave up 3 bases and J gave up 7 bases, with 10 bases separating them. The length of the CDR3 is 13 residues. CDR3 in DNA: TGCGCCAGCAGCCAGTTTAGTCGAAATGAGCAGTTCTTC. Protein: CASSQFSRNEQFF.

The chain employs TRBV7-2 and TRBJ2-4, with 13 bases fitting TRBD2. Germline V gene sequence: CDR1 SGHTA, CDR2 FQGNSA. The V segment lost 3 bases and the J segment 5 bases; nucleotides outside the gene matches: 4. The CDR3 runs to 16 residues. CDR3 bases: TGTGCCAGCAGCTTTACTAGCGGGAGGGCAGAAAACATTCAGTACTTC. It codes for CASSFTSGRAENIQYF.

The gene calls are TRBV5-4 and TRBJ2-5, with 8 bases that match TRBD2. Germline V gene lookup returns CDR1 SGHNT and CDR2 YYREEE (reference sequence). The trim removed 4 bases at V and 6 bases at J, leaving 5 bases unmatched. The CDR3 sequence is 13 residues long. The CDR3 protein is CASSPAGGQTQYF. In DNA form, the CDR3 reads TGTGCCAGCAGCCCGGCGGGGGGTCAGACCCAGTACTTC. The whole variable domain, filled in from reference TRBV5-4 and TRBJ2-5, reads ETGVTQSPTHLIKTRGQQVTLRCSSQSGHNTVSWYQQALGQGPQFIFQYYREEENGRGNFPPRFSGLQFPNYSSELNVNALELDDSALYLCASSPAGGQTQYFGPGTRLLVL.

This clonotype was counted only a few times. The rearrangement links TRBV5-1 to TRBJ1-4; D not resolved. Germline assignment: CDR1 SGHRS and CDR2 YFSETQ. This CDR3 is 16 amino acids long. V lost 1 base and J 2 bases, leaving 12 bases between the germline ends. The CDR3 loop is CASSLSGRATNEKLFF. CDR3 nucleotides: TGCGCCAGCAGCTTGAGTGGCCGTGCCACTAATGAAAAACTGTTTTTT.

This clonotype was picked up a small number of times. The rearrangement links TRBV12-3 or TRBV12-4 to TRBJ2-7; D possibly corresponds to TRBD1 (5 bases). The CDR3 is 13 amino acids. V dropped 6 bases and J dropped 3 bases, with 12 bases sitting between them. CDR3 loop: CASSSDKLYEQYF. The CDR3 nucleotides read TGTGCCAGCAGCTCGGACAAGCTCTACGAGCAGTACTTC.

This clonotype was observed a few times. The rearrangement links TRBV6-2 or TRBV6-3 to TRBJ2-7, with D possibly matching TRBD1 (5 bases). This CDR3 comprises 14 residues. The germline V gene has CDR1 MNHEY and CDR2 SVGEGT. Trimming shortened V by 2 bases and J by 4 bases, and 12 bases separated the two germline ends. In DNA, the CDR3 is TGTGCCAGCAGTTACCCTTGGACATTTTACGAGCAGTACTTC. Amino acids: CASSYPWTFYEQYF.

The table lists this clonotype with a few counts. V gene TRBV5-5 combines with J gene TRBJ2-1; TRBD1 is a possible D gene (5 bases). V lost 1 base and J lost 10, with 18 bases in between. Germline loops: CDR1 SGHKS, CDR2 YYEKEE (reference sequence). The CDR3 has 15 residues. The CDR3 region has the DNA TGTGCCAGCAGCTTGAGGTCAGCCCGAGCAGGGGAGCAGTTCTTC. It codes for CASSLRSARAGEQFF. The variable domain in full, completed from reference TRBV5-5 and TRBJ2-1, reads DAGVTQSPTHLIKTRGQQVTLRCSPISGHKSVSWYQQVLGQGPQFIFQYYEKEERGRGNFPDRFSARQFPNYSSELNVNALLLGDSALYLCASSLRSARAGEQFFGPGTRLTVL.